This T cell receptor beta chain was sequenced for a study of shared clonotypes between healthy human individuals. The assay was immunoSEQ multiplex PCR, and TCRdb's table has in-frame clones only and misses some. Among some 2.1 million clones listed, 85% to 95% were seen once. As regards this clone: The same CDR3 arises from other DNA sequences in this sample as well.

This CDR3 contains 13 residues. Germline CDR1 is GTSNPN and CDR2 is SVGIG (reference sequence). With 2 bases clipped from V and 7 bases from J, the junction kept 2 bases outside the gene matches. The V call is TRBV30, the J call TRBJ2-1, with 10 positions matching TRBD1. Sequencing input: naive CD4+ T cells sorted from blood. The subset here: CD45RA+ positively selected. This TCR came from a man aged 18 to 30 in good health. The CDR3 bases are TGTGCCTGGAGTCGGGACAGGGGAAATGAGCAGTTCTTC. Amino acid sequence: CAWSRDRGNEQFF.